The sample holds a few counts of the clone carrying this T cell receptor beta chain. The record originates from a study of cytomegalovirus exposure and HLA in healthy donors. The PCR had 60 Vbeta and 13 Jbeta primers. Profiling relied on immunoSEQ multiplex PCR, and the TCRdb table lists in-frame clones only, not all of them. Of approximately 74,000 clones detected, roughly 60% appear once; the ten largest clones hold roughly 5.6%. This CDR3 is 15 amino acids long. Germline V gene sequence: CDR1 MNHEY, CDR2 SMNVEV (reference sequence). V was pared by 3 bases and J by 3 bases, with 15 bases between. This sequence originates from a man aged 25 to 40 in good health and CMV-seropositive. This chain uses TRBV27 with TRBJ2-7; D perhaps matches TRBD1 (7 bases). Sample: PBMCs. The CDR3 is CASSFGSGGGYEQYF. The CDR3 DNA is TGTGCCAGCAGTTTCGGGTCAGGGGGAGGCTACGAGCAGTACTTC.